The 23 T cell receptor beta chains reported below all come from one sample, sequenced in a study of T cells after yellow fever vaccination. One entry per CDR3 protein results from TCRdb running MiXCR on the 5' RACE reads. The sample gives some 560,000 distinct CDR3 sequences, under 25% of which show up once; 13% to 15% is in the top ten. The starting material was PBMCs, obtained 15 days after the yellow fever booster vaccination. The receptors stem from a man aged 25-40 years who received the YFV17D yellow fever vaccine.

V is TRBV6-2 or TRBV6-3 and J is TRBJ2-4, with TRBD2 matching 11 bases. The CDR3 contains 16 residues. CDR1 is MNHEY and CDR2 is SVGEGT in the germline V gene. J gave up 6 bases and V 6 bases, and 10 bases lay outside the gene matches. The CDR3 region is CASRLLAGGPGNIQYF. For the CDR3, the DNA is TGTGCCAGCAGACTGTTAGCGGGAGGGCCAGGAAACATTCAGTACTTC.

This clonotype was seen only a few times. This chain connects TRBV20-1 to TRBJ2-1; D remains unclear. V lost 3 bases to trimming and J lost 7 bases, with 10 bases between them. Germline V gene data show CDR1 as DFQATT and CDR2 as SNEGSKA (reference sequence). This CDR3 has 12 amino acids. CDR3 DNA: TGCAGTGCTAGTATCGCGGTTAATGAGCAGTTCTTC. Translated, it gives CSASIAVNEQFF.

This clonotype was observed many times. This chain links TRBV19 with TRBJ2-7; 11 bases match TRBD1. Per germline, CDR1 LNHDA and CDR2 SQIVND (reference sequence). Trimming cost V 7 bases and J 6 bases; bases outside gene matches: 11. The CDR3 is 15 amino acids. CDR3: CASTPYRDRGAEQYF. The CDR3 nucleotides are TGTGCCAGTACCCCTTACCGGGACAGGGGGGCCGAGCAGTACTTC.

There are a few counts of this clonotype. J is TRBJ2-1 and V is TRBV20-1, with D hard to call. With 6 bases removed from V and 9 bases from J, the gap between germline ends came to 15 bases. Germline CDR1 reads DFQATT; CDR2 reads SNEGSKA (reference sequence). CDR3 length: 12 amino acids. In DNA, the CDR3 is TGCAGTGCAGATCCGTCGGCTCTTGAGCAGTTCTTC. Its protein product is CSADPSALEQFF.

The gene calls are TRBV7-3 and TRBJ1-5, with a possible D match to TRBD1 (6 bases). This CDR3 spans 16 amino acids. Germline values: CDR1 SGHTA, CDR2 FQGTGA. V was trimmed by 5 bases and J by 1 base, leaving 15 bases between them. CDR3 residues: CASSHRTAPSNQPQHF. CDR3 nucleotide sequence: TGTGCCAGCAGCCACCGGACAGCTCCGAGCAATCAGCCCCAGCATTTT. Full variable domain (remainder filled in from reference TRBV7-3 and TRBJ1-5): GAGVSQTPSNKVTEKGKYVELRCDPISGHTALYWYRQSLGQGPEFLIYFQGTGAADDSGLPNDRFFAVRPEGSVSTLKIQRTERGDSAVYLCASSHRTAPSNQPQHFGDGTRLSIL.

In this sample, this clonotype turned up a few times. V usage is TRBV21-1 and J usage is TRBJ1-1; the D segment call TRBD1 is taken from the table without a DNA check. TRBV21-1 is noted as a pseudogene. There are 13 residues in the CDR3. The CDR3 DNA reads TGTGCCAGCAGCTCCAGGGTTTTCAGGGAAGCTTTCTTT. Amino acids: CASSSRVFREAFF.

The rearrangement links TRBV9 to TRBJ2-1; D gene uncertain. The CDR3 spans 12 residues. Trimming removed 3 bases at V and 10 bases at J, with 11 bases between. In germline, CDR1 is SGDLS, CDR2 YYNGEE. The CDR3 reads CASSAQREEQFF. CDR3 nucleotide sequence: TGTGCCAGCAGCGCACAAAGGGAAGAGCAGTTCTTC.

This clonotype was detected many times. This chain joins TRBV15 and TRBJ2-7; 8 nucleotides match TRBD1. Germline V gene sequence: CDR1 LNHNV, CDR2 YYDKDF (reference sequence). The J segment lost 3 bases and the V segment lost 6 bases, leaving 7 bases of the junction unmatched. This CDR3 is 14 amino acids long. CDR3 in DNA: TGTGCCACCAGACTGGACAGGGTGAACTACGAGCAGTACTTC. Encoded protein: CATRLDRVNYEQYF.

CDR3: CAWSVNAPDTQYF. DNA of the CDR3: TGTGCCTGGAGTGTAAATGCCCCAGATACGCAGTATTTT. This sequence joins TRBV30 and TRBJ2-3; D uncertain. Trimming pared 0 bases from V and 4 bases from J, leaving 8 bases between. The CDR3 consists of 13 residues. Germline V gene data show CDR1 as GTSNPN and CDR2 as SVGIG (reference sequence).

This clonotype has a handful of counts. This chain joins TRBV9 and TRBJ2-1; 9 nucleotides line up with TRBD2. The CDR3 extends over 18 amino acids. Losses at the gene ends were 1 base for V and 7 bases for J; bases not matched to a gene: 15. The V gene's germline CDR1 is SGDLS and CDR2 YYNGEE. The DNA for the CDR3 is TGTGCCAGCAGCGTATCCCCCGGTGCAGGTAGCGGGAGTAATGAGCAGTTCTTC. Protein: CASSVSPGAGSGSNEQFF.

The CDR3 sequence is CASTGGLPALYEQYF. In DNA, the CDR3 is TGTGCCAGCACCGGAGGTCTCCCTGCCCTCTACGAGCAGTACTTC. The rearrangement uses TRBV2 and TRBJ2-7; TRBD2 is a possible D gene (5 bases). V lost 7 bases, J lost 3 bases, and 19 bases lay in between. This CDR3 comprises 15 residues. Germline CDR1 reads SNHLY; CDR2 reads FYNNEI.

J is TRBJ2-1 and V is TRBV11-2; D is perhaps TRBD1 (5 bases). With 5 bases removed from V and 2 bases from J, the gap between germline ends came to 7 bases. CDR3 length: 13 residues. Per germline, CDR1 SGHAT and CDR2 FQNNGV. The CDR3 region has the DNA TGTGCCAGCAGCACAGGACCCTACAATGAGCAGTTCTTC. This sequence encodes CASSTGPYNEQFF.

This clonotype has more than one count but fewer than ten. The V gene is TRBV28, the J gene TRBJ2-7, with D possibly TRBD1 on 5 matching bases. Germline lookup yields CDR1 MDHEN and CDR2 SYDVKM. Between the trimmed V and J ends, which lost 2 bases and 2 bases, there was a span of 13 bases. The CDR3 length is 15 residues. CDR3 sequence: CASSLGSVGAYEQYF. The CDR3 coding sequence is TGTGCCAGCAGTTTAGGGTCCGTAGGGGCCTACGAGCAGTACTTC. The full variable domain, its missing parts supplied by reference TRBV28 and TRBJ2-7, is DVKVTQSSRYLVKRTGEKVFLECVQDMDHENMFWYRQDPGLGLRLIYFSYDVKMKEKGDIPEGYSVSREKKERFSLILESASTNQTSMYLCASSLGSVGAYEQYFGPGTRLTVT.

This clonotype was observed once. J is TRBJ1-2 and V is TRBV12-3 or TRBV12-4, with D possibly being TRBD1 (5 bases). The germline V and J ends were trimmed by 5 bases and 8 bases, with 15 bases remaining between them. The CDR3 runs to 13 residues. CDR3 residues: CASSPGRESGYTF. DNA of the CDR3: TGTGCCAGCAGTCCAGGCAGGGAATCCGGCTACACCTTC.

The V and J genes are TRBV5-1 and TRBJ1-5; a possible D gene is TRBD1 (5 bases). The germline V gene has CDR1 SGHRS and CDR2 YFSETQ. This CDR3 is built from 14 residues. Trimming pared 4 bases from V and 5 bases from J, leaving 13 bases between. CDR3 sequence: CASSEQGGDQPQHF. For the CDR3, the DNA is TGCGCCAGCAGCGAGCAGGGTGGGGATCAGCCCCAGCATTTT.

This chain connects TRBV27 to TRBJ2-2; the match to TRBD2 covers 9 bases. The trim removed 6 bases at V and 2 bases at J, leaving 4 bases unmatched. CDR3 length: 15 amino acids. The germline gives CDR1 MNHEY, CDR2 SMNVEV (reference sequence). The CDR3 DNA sequence: TGTGCCAGCAGACGACTAGCGGTCAACACCGGGGAGCTGTTTTTT. This encodes CASRRLAVNTGELFF.

The chain uses TRBV5-1 and TRBJ1-1; D unresolved. The germline V gene has CDR1 SGHRS and CDR2 YFSETQ. There are 13 residues in the CDR3. Trimming cost V 6 bases and J 1 base, with 10 bases left between them. The DNA for the CDR3 is TGCGCCAGCACGGGCACCTCGAACACTGAAGCTTTCTTT. Encoded protein: CASTGTSNTEAFF.

This clonotype was seen a handful of times. The chain has TRBV7-9 and TRBJ1-1; the D gene is possibly TRBD1 (6 bases). V was trimmed by 4 bases and J by 1 base, leaving 13 bases between them. The CDR3 is 15 amino acids. CDR1 and CDR2 (germline): SEHNR, FQNEAQ (reference sequence). The chain's CDR3 is CASSSRGGENTEAFF. The CDR3 DNA is TGTGCCAGCAGCTCCAGGGGTGGGGAGAACACTGAAGCTTTCTTT.

The chain employs TRBV30 and TRBJ2-2; D uncertain. The CDR3 totals 14 residues. Germline values: CDR1 GTSNPN, CDR2 SVGIG (reference sequence). The V end was cut by 5 bases, the J end by 4 bases, with 14 bases between. DNA for the CDR3: TGTGCCTGGTTTCACACCGAACGCACCGGGGAGCTGTTTTTT. Its translation is CAWFHTERTGELFF.

This clonotype was counted between two and nine times. The V gene is TRBV7-2, the J gene TRBJ2-3; 8 bases map to TRBD2. The CDR3 totals 15 residues. J was trimmed by 5 bases and V by 0 bases; bases with no gene match: 4. Germline loops: CDR1 SGHTA, CDR2 FQGNSA. Here the CDR3 DNA reads TGTGCCAGCAGCTTAGCTAGCGGGAAGGGAGATACGCAGTATTTT. Encoded protein: CASSLASGKGDTQYF.

The chain is built from TRBV14 and TRBJ2-7, with D possibly being TRBD2 (5 bases). The CDR3 is 14 residues long. The V gene lost 6 bases and the J gene lost 2 bases, with 14 bases spanning the gap. The germline V gene encodes CDR1 SGHDN and CDR2 FVKESK. The CDR3 nucleotides read TGTGCCAGCAGTCAGGCCAGGAGGACCTACGAGCAGTACTTC. Translated, it gives CASSQARRTYEQYF.

This clonotype was observed a few times. The chain combines TRBV5-1 with TRBJ2-7; D is ambiguous. Trimming pared 1 base from V and 2 bases from J, leaving 7 bases between. There are 13 residues in the CDR3. Germline CDR1 and CDR2: SGHRS and YFSETQ. This CDR3 reads CASSLNSAYEQYF. The CDR3 nucleotides are TGCGCCAGCAGCTTGAACAGCGCCTACGAGCAGTACTTC.

There are a few counts of this clonotype. The chain has TRBV15 and TRBJ1-2; 7 nucleotides match TRBD1. Trimming cost V 8 bases and J 4 bases; bases outside gene matches: 7. Per germline, CDR1 LNHNV and CDR2 YYDKDF (reference sequence). This CDR3 contains 13 residues. CDR3 loop: CATAGGSGYGYTF. The DNA for the CDR3 is TGTGCCACCGCAGGGGGGTCGGGCTATGGCTACACCTTC.